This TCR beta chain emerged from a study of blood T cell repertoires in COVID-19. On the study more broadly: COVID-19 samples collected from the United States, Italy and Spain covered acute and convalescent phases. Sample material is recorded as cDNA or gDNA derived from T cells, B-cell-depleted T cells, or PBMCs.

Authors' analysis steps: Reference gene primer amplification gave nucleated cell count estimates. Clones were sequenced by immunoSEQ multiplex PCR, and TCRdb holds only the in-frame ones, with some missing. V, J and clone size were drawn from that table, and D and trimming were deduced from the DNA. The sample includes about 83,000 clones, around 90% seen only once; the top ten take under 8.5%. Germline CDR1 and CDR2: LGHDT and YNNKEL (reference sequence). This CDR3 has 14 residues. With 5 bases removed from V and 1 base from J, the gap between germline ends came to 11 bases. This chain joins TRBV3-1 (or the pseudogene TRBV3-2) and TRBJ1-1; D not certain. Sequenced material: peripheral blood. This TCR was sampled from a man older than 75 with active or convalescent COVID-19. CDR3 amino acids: CASSSSSENTEAFF. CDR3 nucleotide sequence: TGTGCCAGCAGCTCAAGTTCAGAGAACACTGAAGCTTTCTTT.